The clone carrying this T cell receptor (beta chain) is classed as medium-sized. The V and J ends lost 2 bases and 7 bases respectively, with 12 bases between them. Germline V gives CDR1 SNHLY, CDR2 FYNNEI. This CDR3 region has 13 residues. Thyroid surgery was preceded by no treatment in any patient. TCRdb reassembled clones from the PCR reads with MiXCR. The data hold 30,000 to 35,000 clones, with 14% to 15% observed a single time. The data are from a study of metastatic and nonmetastatic thyroid tumors. Sample: blood. The clonotype originates from a male donor with papillary thyroid cancer or a benign thyroid nodule (not recorded which). Some clones in this sample may be carry-over from other donors' samples. V is TRBV2 and J is TRBJ2-7; a possible D gene is TRBD1 (6 bases). CDR3: CASSETQGWEQYF. The CDR3 nucleotides read TGTGCCAGCAGTGAAACGCAGGGGTGGGAGCAGTACTTC.